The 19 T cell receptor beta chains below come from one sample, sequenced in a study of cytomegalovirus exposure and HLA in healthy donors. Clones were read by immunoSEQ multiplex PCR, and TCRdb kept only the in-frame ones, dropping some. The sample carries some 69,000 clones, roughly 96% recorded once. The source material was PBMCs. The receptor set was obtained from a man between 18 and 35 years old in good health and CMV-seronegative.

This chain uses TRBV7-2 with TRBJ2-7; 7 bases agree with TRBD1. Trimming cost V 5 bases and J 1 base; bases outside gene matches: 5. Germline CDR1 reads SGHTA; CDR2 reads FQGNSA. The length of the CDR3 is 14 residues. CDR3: CASSPRQGSYEQYF. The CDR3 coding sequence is TGTGCCAGCAGCCCCAGACAGGGTTCCTACGAGCAGTACTTC.

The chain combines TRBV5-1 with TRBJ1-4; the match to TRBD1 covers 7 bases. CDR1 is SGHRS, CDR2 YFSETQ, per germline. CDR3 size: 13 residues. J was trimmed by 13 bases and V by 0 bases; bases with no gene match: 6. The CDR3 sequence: CASSLAQGERLFF. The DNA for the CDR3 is TGCGCCAGCAGCTTGGCTCAGGGGGAGAGACTGTTTTTT. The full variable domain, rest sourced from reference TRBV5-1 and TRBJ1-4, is KAGVTQTPRYLIKTRGQQVTLSCSPISGHRSVSWYQQTPGQGLQFLFEYFSETQRNKGNFPGRFSGRQFSNSRSEMNVSTLELGDSALYLCASSLAQGERLFFGSGTQLSVL.

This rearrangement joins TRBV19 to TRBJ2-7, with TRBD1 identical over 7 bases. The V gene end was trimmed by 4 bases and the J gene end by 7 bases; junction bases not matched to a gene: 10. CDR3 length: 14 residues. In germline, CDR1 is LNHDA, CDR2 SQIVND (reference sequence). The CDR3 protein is CASSTLYRGGEQYF. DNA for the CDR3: TGTGCCAGTAGTACATTATACAGGGGCGGTGAGCAGTACTTC.

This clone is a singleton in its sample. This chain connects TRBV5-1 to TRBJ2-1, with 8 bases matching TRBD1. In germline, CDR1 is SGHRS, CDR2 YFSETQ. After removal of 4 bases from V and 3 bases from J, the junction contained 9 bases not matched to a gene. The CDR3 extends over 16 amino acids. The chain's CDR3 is CASSPGPGQVYNEQFF. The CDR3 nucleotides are TGCGCCAGCAGCCCGGGACCGGGACAGGTCTACAATGAGCAGTTCTTC. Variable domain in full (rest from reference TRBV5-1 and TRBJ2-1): KAGVTQTPRYLIKTRGQQVTLSCSPISGHRSVSWYQQTPGQGLQFLFEYFSETQRNKGNFPGRFSGRQFSNSRSEMNVSTLELGDSALYLCASSPGPGQVYNEQFFGPGTRLTVL.

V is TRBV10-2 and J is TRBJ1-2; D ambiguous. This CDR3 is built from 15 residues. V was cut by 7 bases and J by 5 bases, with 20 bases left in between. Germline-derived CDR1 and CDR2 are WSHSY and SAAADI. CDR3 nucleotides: TGCGCCAGCAATCCGTCATCAGAGGCCCGTTATGGCTACACCTTC. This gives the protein CASNPSSEARYGYTF.

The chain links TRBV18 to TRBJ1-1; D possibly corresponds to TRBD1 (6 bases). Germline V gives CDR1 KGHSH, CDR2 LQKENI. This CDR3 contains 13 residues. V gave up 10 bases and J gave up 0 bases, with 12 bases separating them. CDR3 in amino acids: CATSGQLNTEAFF. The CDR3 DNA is TGTGCCACCTCCGGACAGTTGAACACTGAAGCTTTCTTT.

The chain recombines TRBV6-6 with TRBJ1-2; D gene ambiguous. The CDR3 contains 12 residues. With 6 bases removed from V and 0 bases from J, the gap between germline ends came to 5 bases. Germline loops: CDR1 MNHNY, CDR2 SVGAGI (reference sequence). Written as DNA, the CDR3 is TGTGCCAGCAGCCGGGCTAACTATGGCTACACCTTC. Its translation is CASSRANYGYTF.

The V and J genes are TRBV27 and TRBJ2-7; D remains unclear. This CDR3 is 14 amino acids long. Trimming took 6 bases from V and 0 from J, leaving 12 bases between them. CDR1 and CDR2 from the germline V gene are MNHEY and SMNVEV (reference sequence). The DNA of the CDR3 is TGTGCCAGCAGATATGCGCACTCCTCCTACGAGCAGTACTTC. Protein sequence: CASRYAHSSYEQYF.

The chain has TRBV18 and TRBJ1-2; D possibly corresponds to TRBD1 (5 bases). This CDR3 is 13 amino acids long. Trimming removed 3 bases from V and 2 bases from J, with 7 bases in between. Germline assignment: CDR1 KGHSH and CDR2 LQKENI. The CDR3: CASSPGGNYGYTF. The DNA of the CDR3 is TGTGCCAGCTCACCGGGGGGGAACTATGGCTACACCTTC.

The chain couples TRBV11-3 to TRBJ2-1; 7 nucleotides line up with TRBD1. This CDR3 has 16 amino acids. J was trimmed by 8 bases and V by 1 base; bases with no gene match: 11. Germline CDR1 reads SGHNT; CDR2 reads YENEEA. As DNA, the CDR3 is TGTGCCAGCAGCTTAGGGAAGACAGGGACGGCTGATGAGCAGTTCTTC. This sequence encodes CASSLGKTGTADEQFF.

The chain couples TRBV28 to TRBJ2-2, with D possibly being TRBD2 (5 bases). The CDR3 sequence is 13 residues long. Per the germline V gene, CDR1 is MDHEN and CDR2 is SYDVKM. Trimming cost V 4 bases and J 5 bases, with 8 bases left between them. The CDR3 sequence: CASSSTGTGELFF. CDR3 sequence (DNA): TGTGCCAGCAGTTCCACGGGGACCGGGGAGCTGTTTTTT.

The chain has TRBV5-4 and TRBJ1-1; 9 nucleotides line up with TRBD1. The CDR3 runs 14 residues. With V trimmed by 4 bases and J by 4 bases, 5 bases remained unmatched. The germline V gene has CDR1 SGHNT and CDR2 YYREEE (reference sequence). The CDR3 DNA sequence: TGTGCCAGCAGCACCAGGACAGGGGCCACTGAAGCTTTCTTT. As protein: CASSTRTGATEAFF.

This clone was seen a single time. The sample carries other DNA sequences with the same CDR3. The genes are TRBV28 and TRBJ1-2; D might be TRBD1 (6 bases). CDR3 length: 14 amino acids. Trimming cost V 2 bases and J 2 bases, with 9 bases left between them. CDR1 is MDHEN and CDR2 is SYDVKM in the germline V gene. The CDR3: CASSLGQGNYGYTF. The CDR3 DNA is TGTGCCAGCAGTTTAGGCCAGGGGAACTATGGCTACACCTTC.

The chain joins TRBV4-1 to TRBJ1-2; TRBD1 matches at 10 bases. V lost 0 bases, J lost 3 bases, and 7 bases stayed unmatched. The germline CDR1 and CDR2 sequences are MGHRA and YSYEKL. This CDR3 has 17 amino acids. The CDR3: CASSQDAGTGVYYGYTF. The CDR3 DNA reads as TGCGCCAGCAGCCAAGATGCCGGGACAGGGGTCTACTATGGCTACACCTTC.

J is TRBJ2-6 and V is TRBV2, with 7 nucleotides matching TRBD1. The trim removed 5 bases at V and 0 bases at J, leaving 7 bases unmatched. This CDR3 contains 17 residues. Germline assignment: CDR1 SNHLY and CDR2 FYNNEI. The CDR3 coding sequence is TGTGCCAGCAGTCAGGACAGGTCGGTCTCTGGGGCCAACGTCCTGACTTTC. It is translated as CASSQDRSVSGANVLTF.

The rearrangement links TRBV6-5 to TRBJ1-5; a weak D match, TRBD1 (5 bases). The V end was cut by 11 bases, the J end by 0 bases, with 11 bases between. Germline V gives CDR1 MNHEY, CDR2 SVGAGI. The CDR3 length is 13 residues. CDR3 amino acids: CAGGWDSNQPQHF. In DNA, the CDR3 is TGTGCCGGGGGGTGGGATAGCAATCAGCCCCAGCATTTT.

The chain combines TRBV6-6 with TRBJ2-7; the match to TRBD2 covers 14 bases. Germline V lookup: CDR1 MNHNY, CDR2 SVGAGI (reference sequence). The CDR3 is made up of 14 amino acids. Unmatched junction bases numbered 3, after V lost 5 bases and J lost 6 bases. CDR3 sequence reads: CASSLGLAGAEQYF. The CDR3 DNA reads TGTGCCAGCAGTCTGGGACTAGCGGGAGCCGAGCAGTACTTC.

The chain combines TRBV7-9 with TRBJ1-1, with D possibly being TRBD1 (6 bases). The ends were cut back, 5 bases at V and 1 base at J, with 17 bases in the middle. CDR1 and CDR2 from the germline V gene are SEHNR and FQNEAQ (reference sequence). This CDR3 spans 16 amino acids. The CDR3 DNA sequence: TGTGCCAGCAGCCTATACCCTACAGGGAGGAACACTGAAGCTTTCTTT. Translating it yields CASSLYPTGRNTEAFF.

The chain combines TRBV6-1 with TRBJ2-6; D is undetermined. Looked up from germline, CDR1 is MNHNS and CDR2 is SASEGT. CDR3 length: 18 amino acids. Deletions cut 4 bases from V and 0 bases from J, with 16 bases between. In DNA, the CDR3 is TGTGCCAGCAGTGCCCGACAAGTAAAATACTCTGGGGCCAACGTCCTGACTTTC. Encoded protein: CASSARQVKYSGANVLTF.